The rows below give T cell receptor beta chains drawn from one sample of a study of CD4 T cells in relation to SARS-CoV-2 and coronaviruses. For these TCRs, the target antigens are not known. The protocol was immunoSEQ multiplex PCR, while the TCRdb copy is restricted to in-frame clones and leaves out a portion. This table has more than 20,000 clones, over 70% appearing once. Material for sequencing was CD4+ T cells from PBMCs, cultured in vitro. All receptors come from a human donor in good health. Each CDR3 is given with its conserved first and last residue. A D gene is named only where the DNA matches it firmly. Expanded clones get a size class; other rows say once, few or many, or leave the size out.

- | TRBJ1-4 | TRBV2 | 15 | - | TGTGCCAGCACTAAGGACGGAACTTCTAATGAAAAACTGTTTTTT | CASTKDGTSNEKLFF
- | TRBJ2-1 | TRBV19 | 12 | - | TGTGCCAGTAGGGTCAGGGGGGGTGAGCAGTTCTTC | CASRVRGGEQFF
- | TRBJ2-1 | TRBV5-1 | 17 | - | TGCGCCAGCAGCGTACCGAACTCCGGGACGGTGCTAGATGAGCAGTTCTTC | CASSVPNSGTVLDEQFF
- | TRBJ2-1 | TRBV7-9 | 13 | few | TGTGCCAGCAGCTTCTTAATGTACAATGAGCAGTTCTTC | CASSFLMYNEQFF
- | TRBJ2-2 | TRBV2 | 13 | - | TGTGCCAGCAGTCCACAGGGCACCGGGGAGCTGTTTTTT | CASSPQGTGELFF
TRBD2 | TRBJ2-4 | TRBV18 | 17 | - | TGTGCCAGCTCACCACTCCTTGCGGGAGCAGCCAAAAACATTCAGTACTTC | CASSPLLAGAAKNIQYF
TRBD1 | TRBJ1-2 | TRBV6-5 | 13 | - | TGTGCCAGCAGTTACAGTGGGACAGTCGGCTACACCTTC | CASSYSGTVGYTF
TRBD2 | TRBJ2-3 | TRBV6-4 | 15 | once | TGTGCCAGCAGTCGACTAGCGGACACCTCAGATACGCAGTATTTT | CASSRLADTSDTQYF
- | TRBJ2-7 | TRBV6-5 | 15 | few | TGTGCCAGCACCCTTACGGCGGGGGCCCCCTACGAGCAGTACTTC | CASTLTAGAPYEQYF
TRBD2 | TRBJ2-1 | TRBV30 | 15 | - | TGTGCCTGGAGCCTCGGGACTAGCGGGAGGGCCGAGGAGTTCTTC | CAWSLGTSGRAEEFF
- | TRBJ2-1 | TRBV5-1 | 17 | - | TGCGCCAGCAGCTTGCTCCTTAGCCAGGGCTCCTACAATGAGCAGTTCTTC | CASSLLLSQGSYNEQFF
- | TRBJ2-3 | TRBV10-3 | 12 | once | TGTGCCACACGGGACTCGGCAGATACGCAGTATTTT | CATRDSADTQYF
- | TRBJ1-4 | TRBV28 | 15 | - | TGTGCCAGCATGCTGGAGATTGCAACTAATGAAAAACTGTTTTTT | CASMLEIATNEKLFF
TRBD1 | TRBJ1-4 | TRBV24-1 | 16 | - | TGTGCCACCAGTGAGCGGGGACAGGGGAAAGAAGAAAAACTGTTTTTT | CATSERGQGKEEKLFF
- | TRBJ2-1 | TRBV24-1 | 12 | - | TGTGCCACCAGTGGTAGTTTCCATGAGCAGTTCTTC | CATSGSFHEQFF
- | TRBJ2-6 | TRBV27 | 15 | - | TGTGCCAGCAGTTTATCAAGGGCTGGGGCCAACGTCCTGACTTTC | CASSLSRAGANVLTF
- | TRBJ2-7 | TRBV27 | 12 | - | TGTGCCAGCAGTTTCGGGGGATACGAGCAGTACTTC | CASSFGGYEQYF
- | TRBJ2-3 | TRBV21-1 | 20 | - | TGTGCCAGCAGCAAAGAGTGCCTTAATAGCGGCAAACTTAGCACAGATACGCAGTATTTT | CASSKECLNSGKLSTDTQYF
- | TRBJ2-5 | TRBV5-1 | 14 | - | TGCGCCAGCAAGGGCGGAGTACAGAAAGAGACCCAGTACTTC | CASKGGVQKETQYF
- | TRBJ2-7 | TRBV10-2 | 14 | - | TGCGCCAGCAGTGATGCGGTAATGAGGCACGAGCAGTACTTC | CASSDAVMRHEQYF
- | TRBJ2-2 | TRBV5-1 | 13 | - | TGCGCCAGCAGCTCTGACTCCACCGGGGAGCTGTTTTTT | CASSSDSTGELFF
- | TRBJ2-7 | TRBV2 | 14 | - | TGTGCCAGCAGTGACACTAGGAGCGTCAACGAGCAGTACTTC | CASSDTRSVNEQYF
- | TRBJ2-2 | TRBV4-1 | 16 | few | TGCGCCAGCAGCCAAGTTTTCACTAGCCCCACCGGGGAGCTGTTTTTT | CASSQVFTSPTGELFF
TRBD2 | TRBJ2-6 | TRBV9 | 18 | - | TGTGCCAGCAGCGTAGGAGCGGGACGCTTCTCTGGGGCCAACGTCCTGACTTTC | CASSVGAGRFSGANVLTF